These 11 T cell receptor beta chains were sequenced from one sample in a study of blood T cell repertoires in COVID-19. Assay used: immunoSEQ multiplex PCR; TCRdb lists only in-frame clones, some missing. The sample consists of some 160,000 clones, around 90% of them appearing once. The specimen was peripheral blood. The receptor source for this set is a man in his sixties with acute or convalescent COVID-19.

There are a few counts of this clone. The rearrangement links TRBV4-1 to TRBJ2-7, with 11 bases identical to TRBD2. The V and J ends lost 3 bases and 2 bases, in that order; junction bases with no gene match: 9. Germline CDR1 is MGHRA and CDR2 is YSYEKL. This CDR3 has 17 amino acids. The CDR3 DNA is TGCGCCAGCAGCCAGATGCCTGGGACTAGCGGACCCTACGAGCAGTACTTC. It yields the protein CASSQMPGTSGPYEQYF.

This clone was counted a few times. The rearrangement joins TRBV2 to TRBJ1-5; a possible D gene is TRBD1 (6 bases). CDR1 SNHLY and CDR2 FYNNEI come from the germline V gene. Trimming removed 7 bases from V and 5 bases from J, with 15 bases in between. This CDR3 spans 14 amino acids. Here the CDR3 DNA reads TGTGCCAGCAATTTACAGGGTCCCCATCAGCCCCAGCATTTT. Encoded protein: CASNLQGPHQPQHF.

The sample holds one count of this clone. The chain uses TRBV6-5 and TRBJ1-6; no clear D gene. V dropped 0 bases and J dropped 7 bases, with 10 bases sitting between them. CDR3 size: 15 residues. From germline, CDR1 is MNHEY and CDR2 SVGAGI. For the CDR3, the DNA is TGTGCCAGCAGTTACTCGGGCAGGATAAATTCACCCCTCCACTTT. Its protein product is CASSYSGRINSPLHF.

The table lists this clone with a few counts. This chain connects TRBV10-2 to TRBJ1-5, with D uncertain. This CDR3 contains 14 residues. The V gene lost 8 bases and the J gene lost 2 bases, with 13 bases spanning the gap. Germline V gives CDR1 WSHSY, CDR2 SAAADI. CDR3 region: CASGREGGNQPQHF. Written as DNA, the CDR3 is TGCGCCAGCGGTAGAGAGGGCGGCAATCAGCCCCAGCATTTT.

The chain has TRBV2 and TRBJ1-2; 9 positions match TRBD1. The germline CDR1 and CDR2 sequences are SNHLY and FYNNEI. V was clipped by 8 bases and J by 1 base; unmatched bases: 2. The CDR3 length is 13 residues. The CDR3 DNA reads as TGTGCCAGCGCGACAGGGGGTAACTATGGCTACACCTTC. Its protein is CASATGGNYGYTF.

In this sample, this clone turned up once. This chain joins TRBV19 and TRBJ2-3; possibly TRBD2 for D (6 bases). This CDR3 has 14 amino acids. Germline V gene lookup returns CDR1 LNHDA and CDR2 SQIVND (reference sequence). Between the trimmed V and J ends, which lost 7 bases and 6 bases, there was a span of 17 bases. The CDR3 loop is CASNPAGPADTQYF. CDR3 sequence (DNA): TGTGCCAGTAATCCTGCGGGACCGGCCGATACGCAGTATTTT.

V usage is TRBV5-1 and J usage is TRBJ2-1, with 10 bases aligning to TRBD2. This CDR3 has 16 amino acids. Unmatched junction bases numbered 7, after V lost 4 bases and J lost 3 bases. Germline-derived CDR1 and CDR2 are SGHRS and YFSETQ. The CDR3 coding sequence is TGCGCCAGCAGCAGGGCTAGCGGGGGTTACTACAATGAGCAGTTCTTC. It encodes CASSRASGGYYNEQFF.

This clone was counted between two and nine times. The chain carries TRBV7-2 and TRBJ1-2, with TRBD1 matching 10 bases. The CDR3 is 16 residues long. Germline V lookup: CDR1 SGHTA, CDR2 FQGNSA. The V segment lost 6 bases and the J segment 7 bases; nucleotides outside the gene matches: 14. The CDR3 nucleotides are TGTGCCAGCAGGAGATTCTCCCGGGACAGGGGCTTTGGCTACACCTTC. This translates into CASRRFSRDRGFGYTF.

The table lists this clone with many counts. V usage is TRBV6-5 and J usage is TRBJ1-1, with TRBD1 identical over 7 bases. Losses at the gene ends were 8 bases for V and 6 bases for J; bases not matched to a gene: 12. Germline V gene sequence: CDR1 MNHEY, CDR2 SVGAGI. CDR3 length equals 14 residues. In DNA, the CDR3 is TGTGCCAGCCTGTCCGGAGACAGGGCGTCTGAAGCTTTCTTT. Translation: CASLSGDRASEAFF.

This clone was seen only once. V usage is TRBV6-5 and J usage is TRBJ2-7; TRBD1 matches at 10 bases. CDR3 length: 14 amino acids. Germline assignment: CDR1 MNHEY and CDR2 SVGAGI. J lost 7 bases, V lost 6 bases, and 9 bases had no gene match. Here the CDR3 reads CASSPGDRGWEQYF. The CDR3 DNA sequence: TGTGCCAGCAGCCCCGGGGACAGGGGTTGGGAGCAGTACTTC.

The chain couples TRBV10-3 to TRBJ2-7; 8 bases are a match to TRBD2. CDR1 ENHRY and CDR2 SYGVKD come from the germline V gene. This CDR3 spans 15 amino acids. V trimming: 3 bases; J trimming: 2 bases; junction bases outside the gene matches: 6. The CDR3 region has the DNA TGTGCCATCAGTGATTCGCGGGGGGTCACCTACGAGCAGTACTTC. Translation: CAISDSRGVTYEQYF.